This passage covers 19 T cell receptor beta chains from one sample sequenced in a study of shared clonotypes between healthy human individuals. Only in-frame clones appear in the TCRdb table, and some are missing; sequencing was by immunoSEQ multiplex PCR. The sample has 2 million to 3 million clones, 90% to 95% seen once. The source material was naive CD4+ T cells from PBMCs. Indicated subset: CD45RA+ positively selected. These receptors were obtained from a man aged 18 to 29 in good health. Some clones in this sample may be carry-over from other donors' samples.

The chain joins TRBV7-2 to TRBJ1-3; D gene ambiguous. The CDR3 has 13 amino acids. CDR1 SGHTA and CDR2 FQGNSA come from the germline V gene. V lost 4 bases and J lost 9, with 13 bases in between. CDR3 residues: CASSSVRARTIYF. CDR3 coding DNA: TGTGCCAGCAGCTCGGTTCGAGCTCGCACCATATATTTT.

The V and J genes are TRBV6-5 and TRBJ2-7; the match to TRBD2 covers 7 bases. CDR1 and CDR2 from the germline V gene are MNHEY and SVGAGI. V trimming: 2 bases; J trimming: 6 bases; junction bases outside the gene matches: 10. The CDR3 sequence is 15 residues long. As DNA, the CDR3 is TGTGCCAGCAGTTACGGCCCGGGACTAACCTCCGAGCAGTACTTC. Translation gives CASSYGPGLTSEQYF.

The J gene is TRBJ1-1, the V gene TRBV28; D is perhaps TRBD1 (5 bases). Trimming stripped 8 bases from V and 4 bases from J, with 14 bases between. The germline V gene has CDR1 MDHEN and CDR2 SYDVKM. The CDR3 is 13 residues long. The DNA for the CDR3 is TGTGCCAGCCAAGGAGAGGGGCGCACTGAAGCTTTCTTT. It encodes CASQGEGRTEAFF.

The V call is TRBV28, the J call TRBJ2-5; perhaps TRBD2 as D (6 bases). V gave up 1 base and J gave up 3 bases, with 6 bases separating them. The germline gives CDR1 MDHEN, CDR2 SYDVKM. The CDR3 consists of 13 residues. CDR3 amino acids: CASSLLAEETQYF. The CDR3 nucleotides read TGTGCCAGCAGTTTATTAGCGGAAGAGACCCAGTACTTC.

The chain recombines TRBV6-6 with TRBJ1-2, with D maybe TRBD1 (5 bases). The germline V gene encodes CDR1 MNHNY and CDR2 SVGAGI (reference sequence). V was trimmed by 3 bases and J by 1 base, leaving 9 bases between them. The CDR3 is made up of 14 amino acids. CDR3 sequence reads: CASSYGGRNYGYTF. The CDR3 DNA reads TGTGCCAGCAGTTATGGGGGACGTAACTATGGCTACACCTTC.

Regarding this clone: An end of the junction differs from the germline gene, which may be a read error. The rearrangement joins TRBV10-3 to TRBJ1-2, with D tentatively TRBD1 (6 bases). CDR1 ENHRY and CDR2 SYGVKD come from the germline V gene. The length of the CDR3 is 14 residues. The CDR3 sequence: CAMSASRGGYGYTF. DNA for the CDR3: TGTGCCATGAGTGCGTCCAGGGGAGGTTATGGCTACACCTTC.

The CDR3 spells CASSPDPGNTGELFF. CDR3 coding DNA: TGTGCCAGCAGCCCGGACCCTGGGAACACCGGGGAGCTGTTTTTT. This rearrangement joins TRBV11-3 to TRBJ2-2; D unresolved. V gave up 5 bases and J gave up 1 base, with 11 bases separating them. The length of the CDR3 is 15 residues. Germline V gene data show CDR1 as SGHNT and CDR2 as YENEEA.

Comments on this clone: In the same sample, other DNA sequences code for this CDR3. The chain joins TRBV11-1 to TRBJ2-7, with TRBD1 matching 8 bases. The CDR3 consists of 14 residues. V shed 3 bases, J shed 2 bases, and the junction held 3 bases outside the gene matches. From germline, CDR1 is SGHAT and CDR2 FQDESV (reference sequence). Here the CDR3 reads CASSFRQGPYEQYF. In DNA form, the CDR3 reads TGTGCCAGCAGCTTTCGACAGGGGCCCTACGAGCAGTACTTC.

The chain is built from TRBV2 and TRBJ2-1; TRBD2 aligns across 10 bases. V lost 7 bases and J lost 9; bases outside the gene matches: 12. The CDR3 contains 15 residues. Germline V CDR1 and CDR2: SNHLY, FYNNEI. CDR3 DNA sequence: TGTGCCAGCAAGCGGCCTAGCGGGAGTGACAGTGAGCAGTTCTTC. As protein: CASKRPSGSDSEQFF.

A word on this clone: The sample holds other DNA sequences that translate to the same CDR3. J is TRBJ2-1 and V is TRBV7-3; 11 nucleotides match TRBD2. The CDR3 has 15 residues. Germline assignment: CDR1 SGHTA and CDR2 FQGTGA. Trimming at V came to 5 bases and at J to 2 bases, leaving 2 bases not matched to a gene. This chain's CDR3 is CASSATSGAYNEQFF. The CDR3 nucleotides are TGTGCCAGCAGCGCGACTAGCGGGGCCTACAATGAGCAGTTCTTC. The entire variable domain, with the rest obtained from reference TRBV7-3 and TRBJ2-1, is as follows: GAGVSQTPSNKVTEKGKYVELRCDPISGHTALYWYRQSLGQGPEFLIYFQGTGAADDSGLPNDRFFAVRPEGSVSTLKIQRTERGDSAVYLCASSATSGAYNEQFFGPGTRLTVL.

In its sample, this clone was seen once. The J gene is TRBJ2-5, the V gene TRBV5-1, with 9 positions matching TRBD2. Per the germline V gene, CDR1 is SGHRS and CDR2 is YFSETQ. The V segment lost 4 bases and the J segment 2 bases; nucleotides outside the gene matches: 12. This CDR3 has 17 amino acids. The chain's CDR3 is CASSPQGPSGTQETQYF. CDR3 nucleotide sequence: TGCGCCAGCAGCCCACAAGGCCCTAGCGGGACGCAAGAGACCCAGTACTTC.

The genes are TRBV5-6 and TRBJ2-5; the D is unclear. The V gene lost 0 bases and the J gene lost 6 bases, with 9 bases spanning the gap. CDR1 is SGHDT and CDR2 is YYEEEE in the germline V gene. The CDR3 has 13 amino acids. Here the CDR3 DNA reads TGTGCCAGCAGCTTGGAATTTGGGCAGACCCAGTACTTC. It yields the protein CASSLEFGQTQYF.

The chain recombines TRBV11-2 with TRBJ2-2; TRBD2 might be the D (5 bases). The CDR3 covers 14 residues. The V gene's germline CDR1 is SGHAT and CDR2 FQNNGV. V was pared by 1 base and J by 7 bases, with 10 bases between. The CDR3 region is CASSLGRGFGELFF. The CDR3 DNA reads as TGTGCCAGCAGCTTAGGCCGGGGATTCGGGGAGCTGTTTTTT.

Regarding this clone: Other DNA sequences within the sample encode an identical CDR3. This chain connects TRBV4-1 to TRBJ2-1; D perhaps matches TRBD2 (6 bases). The CDR3 is 17 residues long. Germline CDR1 and CDR2: MGHRA and YSYEKL. V gave up 1 base and J gave up 0 bases, with 13 bases separating them. CDR3 bases: TGCGCCAGCAGCCAAGGCCTAGCGCGAAGCTCCTACAATGAGCAGTTCTTC. Its translation: CASSQGLARSSYNEQFF.

This chain joins TRBV11-2 and TRBJ2-7; D assignment may be TRBD1 or TRBD2 (5 bases each). Trimming cost V 4 bases and J 2 bases, with 18 bases left between them. The CDR3 is made up of 16 amino acids. The germline CDR1 and CDR2 sequences are SGHAT and FQNNGV. The CDR3 DNA reads TGTGCCAGCAGCTGGCCGGGACCAATGAAAACCTACGAGCAGTACTTC. Protein sequence: CASSWPGPMKTYEQYF.

The chain joins TRBV19 to TRBJ1-2; D is possibly TRBD1 (5 bases). Germline assignment: CDR1 LNHDA and CDR2 SQIVND (reference sequence). This CDR3 contains 13 residues. V gave up 7 bases and J gave up 0 bases, with 9 bases separating them. The CDR3 reads CASTGPANYGYTF. The CDR3, as DNA: TGTGCCAGTACAGGGCCCGCTAACTATGGCTACACCTTC.

The chain links TRBV6-1 to TRBJ2-7, with D perhaps matching TRBD2 (6 bases). Germline V lookup: CDR1 MNHNS, CDR2 SASEGT. The germline V and J ends were trimmed by 2 bases and 9 bases, with 14 bases remaining between them. The CDR3 has 13 amino acids. The CDR3 region is CASSERRQGGQYF. The CDR3 DNA follows: TGTGCCAGCAGTGAAAGGAGGCAGGGAGGGCAGTACTTC.

This clone was counted once. This sequence joins TRBV5-8 and TRBJ1-1; D gene ambiguous. The CDR3 totals 20 residues. Deletions cut 0 bases from V and 0 bases from J, with 24 bases between. Looked up from germline, CDR1 is SGHTS and CDR2 is YDEGEE. The CDR3 reads CASSLAPLSQRISLNTEAFF. The CDR3 DNA sequence: TGTGCCAGCAGCTTGGCGCCGCTCTCCCAAAGGATTTCCCTGAACACTGAAGCTTTCTTT.

The chain carries TRBV7-9 and TRBJ1-4; tentative D call: TRBD1 (6 bases). Trimming stripped 4 bases from V and 6 bases from J, with 12 bases between. CDR1 and CDR2 from the germline V gene are SEHNR and FQNEAQ (reference sequence). This CDR3 spans 14 amino acids. CDR3 coding DNA: TGTGCCAGCAGCTCCGGGCAGGGGCATGAAAAACTGTTTTTT. Its translation is CASSSGQGHEKLFF.